One and the same sample provided the 12 T cell receptor beta chains below, sequenced in a study of CD4 T cells in relation to SARS-CoV-2 and coronaviruses. The antigens these receptors bind are not known. The protocol was immunoSEQ multiplex PCR, while the TCRdb copy is restricted to in-frame clones and leaves out a portion. The sample lists tens of thousands of clones; around 72% were seen once. The unexposed donors gave CD4+ T cells in about 2010-2019, prior to COVID-19. Isolation of CD4+ T cells took place after about 9 days in culture. The sequenced sample consisted of CD4+ T cells from PBMCs, cultured in vitro. The receptors originated from a human donor in good health.

In its sample, this clone was seen once. The genes are TRBV6-1 and TRBJ2-3, with a tentative D call TRBD1 (5 bases). There are 15 residues in the CDR3. From germline, CDR1 is MNHNS and CDR2 SASEGT. The V end was cut by 1 base, the J end by 0 bases, with 8 bases between. CDR3 amino acids: CASSEGSGSTDTQYF. CDR3 DNA: TGTGCCAGCAGTGAAGGTTCAGGGAGCACAGATACGCAGTATTTT.

The chain links TRBV11-3 to TRBJ1-1; D uncertain. This CDR3 has 13 residues. Germline V lookup: CDR1 SGHNT, CDR2 YENEEA. V lost 3 bases and J lost 3, with 8 bases in between. CDR3 nucleotide sequence: TGTGCCAGCAGCTTTAACGGGGACACTGAAGCTTTCTTT. It codes for CASSFNGDTEAFF.

This rearrangement joins TRBV10-3 to TRBJ1-1, with TRBD1 matching over 7 bases. Germline CDR1 and CDR2: ENHRY and SYGVKD. V was pared by 6 bases and J by 1 base, with 5 bases of the junction left unmatched. CDR3 length equals 14 residues. The CDR3 DNA sequence: TGTGCCATCAGCCCGGACAGGAAGAACACTGAAGCTTTCTTT. Translation gives CAISPDRKNTEAFF.

This chain links TRBV5-1 with TRBJ2-1, with D tentatively TRBD2 (6 bases). The germline V gene has CDR1 SGHRS and CDR2 YFSETQ. The V end lost 0 bases, the J end lost 4 bases, and 14 bases lay between the germline ends. This CDR3 comprises 16 residues. In DNA, the CDR3 is TGCGCCAGCAGCTTGGTTGGGGAGGTGGGGTACAATGAGCAGTTCTTC. It translates to CASSLVGEVGYNEQFF.

V gene TRBV19 combines with J gene TRBJ2-1; 10 bases map to TRBD1. In germline, CDR1 is LNHDA, CDR2 SQIVND (reference sequence). J gave up 9 bases and V 7 bases, and 9 bases lay outside the gene matches. There are 14 residues in the CDR3. The DNA for the CDR3 is TGTGCCAGTAAATGGGACAGGGGAGGTGGTGAGCAGTTCTTC. It is translated as CASKWDRGGGEQFF.

This sequence joins TRBV5-6 and TRBJ2-7, with 12 positions matching TRBD2. In germline, CDR1 is SGHDT, CDR2 YYEEEE. Trimming removed 3 bases from V and 0 bases from J; junction bases left unmatched: 7. The CDR3 sequence is 17 residues long. The CDR3 DNA sequence: TGTGCCAGCAGCTATTGGACTAGCGGGATCGACTCCTACGAGCAGTACTTC. Translated, it gives CASSYWTSGIDSYEQYF.

The CDR3 protein is CASSLSGEGNQPQHF. The CDR3 DNA sequence: TGCGCCAGCAGCTTGTCCGGGGAAGGCAATCAGCCCCAGCATTTT. This sequence joins TRBV5-1 and TRBJ1-5; no definite D call. The CDR3 covers 15 residues. V lost 1 base to trimming and J lost 2 bases, with 10 bases between them. Germline values: CDR1 SGHRS, CDR2 YFSETQ.

The CDR3 here is CASSLTGNPNEKLFF. The CDR3 coding sequence is TGCGCCAGCAGCTTGACAGGGAACCCTAATGAAAAACTGTTTTTT. The chain joins TRBV5-1 to TRBJ1-4; D is possibly TRBD1 (6 bases). Trimming shortened V by 1 base and J by 3 bases, and 10 bases separated the two germline ends. Per germline, CDR1 SGHRS and CDR2 YFSETQ. The CDR3 sequence is 15 residues long.

This clone was found once. J is TRBJ2-1 and V is TRBV14, with 11 positions matching TRBD2. Germline assignment: CDR1 SGHDN and CDR2 FVKESK. V was clipped by 4 bases and J by 7 bases; unmatched bases: 12. The CDR3 extends over 17 amino acids. The CDR3, as DNA: TGTGCCAGCAGCCCCTGGGTAGCGGGAGGGGGGGCGAATGAGCAGTTCTTC. Its translation is CASSPWVAGGGANEQFF.

This clone occurred once. The V call is TRBV18, the J call TRBJ2-1; 8 nucleotides align to TRBD2. Germline-derived CDR1 and CDR2 are KGHSH and LQKENI. V lost 5 bases to trimming and J lost 1 base; unmatched junction nucleotides: 4. CDR3 length equals 15 residues. The DNA for the CDR3 is TGTGCCAGCTCAGAGCGGGAGAATTCCTACAATGAGCAGTTCTTC. This gives the protein CASSERENSYNEQFF.

The rearrangement links TRBV28 to TRBJ2-7; D gene uncertain. Looked up from germline, CDR1 is MDHEN and CDR2 is SYDVKM. There are 12 residues in the CDR3. With 1 base removed from V and 6 bases from J, the gap between germline ends came to 7 bases. The CDR3 DNA follows: TGTGCCAGCAGTTTATCAATGCCCGAGCAGTACTTC. As protein: CASSLSMPEQYF.

This chain joins TRBV6-1 and TRBJ2-3; 7 nucleotides match TRBD1. V gave up 2 bases and J gave up 2 bases; unmatched junction bases: 4. Germline CDR1 is MNHNS and CDR2 is SASEGT. The CDR3 is made up of 15 amino acids. The CDR3 bases are TGTGCCAGCAGTGAATCGACAGGGACCACAGATACGCAGTATTTT. Its translation is CASSESTGTTDTQYF.